This entry describes one TCR beta chain. Its antigen is undetermined. Among the patients, aged 18 to 65, hyperthyroidism was newly diagnosed and had lasted under 2 months. The data originate from a study of T cells in Graves' hyperthyroidism and ophthalmopathy. In the study overall: Peripheral blood was secured at the point of initial diagnosis, before any treatment.

Whole-study results and caveats: The model's output predicted ophthalmopathy at a median of roughly 6 months prior to onset. Stable hyperthyroidism was told apart from ophthalmopathy by a model built on 13 V-J features.

From RNA transcripts, TCR beta CDR3 regions were amplified. When the TCR CDR3 underwent first-round RT-PCR, the HTBI primer set was used. MiXCR, applied by TCRdb to the multiplex PCR reads, yields one record per CDR3 protein. Of hundreds of thousands of distinct CDR3 sequences detected, about a sixth appear once; the ten largest clones hold over 12%. V lost 7 bases to trimming and J lost 0 bases, with 16 bases between them. The CDR3 totals 15 residues. The specimen sequenced was blood. The J gene is TRBJ2-7, the V gene TRBV12-3 or TRBV12-4; D is unresolved. The receptor was derived from a woman aged 18-35 years with Graves' hyperthyroidism. DNA of the CDR3: TGTGCCAGCACATCTTACAGACGGTTCTCCTACGAGCAGTACTTC. This gives the protein CASTSYRRFSYEQYF.